This entry describes one TCR beta chain. Its antigen is currently unknown. PCR was performed using 60 Vbeta and 13 Jbeta primers. Only in-frame clones appear in the TCRdb table, and some are missing; sequencing was by immunoSEQ multiplex PCR. This table has about 190,000 clones, over 75% appearing once. The data were taken from a study of cytomegalovirus exposure and HLA in healthy donors. General study points: Upon later analysis, HLA-associated TCR beta chains proved more clonally expanded than other, equally common chains. Later analysis identified a missense DCLRE1C variant that was linked to TCR beta V- and J-gene trimming.

CDR1 PRHDT and CDR2 FYEKMQ come from the germline V gene (reference sequence). This CDR3 region has 12 residues. Trimming took 3 bases from V and 7 from J, leaving 9 bases between them. Everyone who donated was a healthy bone marrow donor. The J gene is TRBJ1-1, the V gene TRBV13; TRBD1 is a possible D gene (5 bases). Material for sequencing was PBMCs. This clonotype was sampled from a middle-aged man in good health and CMV-seropositive. The CDR3 DNA reads TGTGCCAGCAGCTTGGAGGGACTTGAAGCTTTCTTT. Translating it yields CASSLEGLEAFF.